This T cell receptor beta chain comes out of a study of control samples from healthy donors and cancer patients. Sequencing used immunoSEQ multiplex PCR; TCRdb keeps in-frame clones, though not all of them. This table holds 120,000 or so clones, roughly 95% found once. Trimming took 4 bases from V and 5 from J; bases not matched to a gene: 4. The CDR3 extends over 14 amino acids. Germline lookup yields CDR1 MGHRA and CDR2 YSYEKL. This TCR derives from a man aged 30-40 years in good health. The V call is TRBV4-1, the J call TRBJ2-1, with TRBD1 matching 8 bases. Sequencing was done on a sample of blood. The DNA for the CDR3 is TGCGCCAGCAGCCCCGGGACAGGAGACAATGAGCAGTTCTTC. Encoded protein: CASSPGTGDNEQFF.